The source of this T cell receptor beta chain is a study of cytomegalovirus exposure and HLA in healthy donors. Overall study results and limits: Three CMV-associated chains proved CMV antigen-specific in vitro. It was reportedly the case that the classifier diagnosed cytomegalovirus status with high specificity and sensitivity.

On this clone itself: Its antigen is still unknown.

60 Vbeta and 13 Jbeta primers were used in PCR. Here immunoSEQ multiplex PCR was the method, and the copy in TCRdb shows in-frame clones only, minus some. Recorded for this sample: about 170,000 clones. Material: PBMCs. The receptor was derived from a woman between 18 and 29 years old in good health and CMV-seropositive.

The CDR3 here is CASSDPGQGEGYGYTF. In nucleotides, the CDR3 is TGCGCCAGCAGCGACCCAGGACAGGGGGAGGGCTATGGCTACACCTTC. The chain uses TRBV5-1 and TRBJ1-2, with 10 bases identical to TRBD1. Germline trimming cut 4 bases from V and 4 bases from J; bases unmatched to any gene: 10. Per the germline V gene, CDR1 is SGHRS and CDR2 is YFSETQ. CDR3 length equals 16 residues.